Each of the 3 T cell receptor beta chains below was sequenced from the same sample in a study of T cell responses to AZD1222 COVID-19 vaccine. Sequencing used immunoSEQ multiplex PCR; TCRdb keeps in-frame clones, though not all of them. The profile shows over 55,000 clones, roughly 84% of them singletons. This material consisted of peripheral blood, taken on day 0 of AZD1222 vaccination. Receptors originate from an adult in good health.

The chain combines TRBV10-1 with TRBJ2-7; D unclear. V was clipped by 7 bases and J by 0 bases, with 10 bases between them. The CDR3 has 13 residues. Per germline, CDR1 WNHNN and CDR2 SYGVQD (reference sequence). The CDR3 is CASTESFSYEQYF. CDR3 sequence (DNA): TGCGCCAGCACCGAGAGTTTCTCCTACGAGCAGTACTTC.

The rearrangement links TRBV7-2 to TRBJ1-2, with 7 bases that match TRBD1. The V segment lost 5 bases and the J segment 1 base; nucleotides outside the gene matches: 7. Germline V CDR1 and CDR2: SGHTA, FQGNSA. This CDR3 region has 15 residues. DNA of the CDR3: TGTGCCAGCAGCCCCCGGGGACAGAGTAACTATGGCTACACCTTC. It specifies CASSPRGQSNYGYTF.

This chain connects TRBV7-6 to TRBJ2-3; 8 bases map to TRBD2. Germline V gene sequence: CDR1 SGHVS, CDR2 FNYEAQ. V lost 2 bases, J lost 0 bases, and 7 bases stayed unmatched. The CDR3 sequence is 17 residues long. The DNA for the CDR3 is TGTGCCAGCAGCTTATATGGTAGCGGGGCTAGCACAGATACGCAGTATTTT. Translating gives CASSLYGSGASTDTQYF.